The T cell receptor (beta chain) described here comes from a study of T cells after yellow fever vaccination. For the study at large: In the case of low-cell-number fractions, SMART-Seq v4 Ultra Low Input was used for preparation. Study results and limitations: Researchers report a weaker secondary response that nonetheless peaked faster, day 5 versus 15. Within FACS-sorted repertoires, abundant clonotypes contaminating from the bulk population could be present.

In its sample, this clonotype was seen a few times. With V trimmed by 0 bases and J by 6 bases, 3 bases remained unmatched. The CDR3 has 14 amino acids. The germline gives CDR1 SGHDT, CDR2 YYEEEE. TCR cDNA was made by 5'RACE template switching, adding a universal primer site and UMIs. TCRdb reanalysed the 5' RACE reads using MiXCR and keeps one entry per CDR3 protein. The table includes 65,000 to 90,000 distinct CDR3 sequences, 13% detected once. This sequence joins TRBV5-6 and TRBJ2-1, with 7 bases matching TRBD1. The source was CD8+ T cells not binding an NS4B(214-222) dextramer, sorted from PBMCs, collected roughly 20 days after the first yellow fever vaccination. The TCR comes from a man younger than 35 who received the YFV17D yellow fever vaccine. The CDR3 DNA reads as TGTGCCAGCAGCTTGGGACAGGGATCCAATGAGCAGTTCTTC. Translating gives CASSLGQGSNEQFF.